This T cell receptor beta chain was found in a study of OX40 agonist ivuxolimab in advanced cancers. At the level of the study: The dose-escalation cohort was just under 85% male, with a mean age of around 54 years, ranging about 23 to 90. Three patients got partial responses; one had hepatocellular carcinoma and two had cutaneous melanoma.

A word on this clone: The target antigen is unknown.

Overall study results and limits: More expanded clones were found, on average, in CD8+ than in CD4+ T cells.

Autoimmune disease history or systemic immunosuppression led to patients being barred. Germline assignment: CDR1 SGHDN and CDR2 FVKESK. The CDR3 totals 15 residues. Trimming stripped 4 bases from V and 7 bases from J, with 14 bases between. Method: immunoSEQ multiplex PCR; TCRdb's copy keeps in-frame clones and lacks some. The table has tens of thousands of clones, roughly 80% seen once; the top ten hold around 1.1%. This clonotype was obtained from an adult with an advanced solid tumor such as melanoma, head and neck, liver or kidney cancer. V is TRBV14 and J is TRBJ1-6; unclear D gene. The sequences come from CD4+ or CD8+ T cells sorted from blood, collected in a trial of the OX40 agonist ivuxolimab. CDR3 residues: CASSLIEFPNSPLHF. The CDR3 DNA is TGTGCCAGCAGCCTAATAGAATTTCCGAATTCACCCCTCCACTTT.